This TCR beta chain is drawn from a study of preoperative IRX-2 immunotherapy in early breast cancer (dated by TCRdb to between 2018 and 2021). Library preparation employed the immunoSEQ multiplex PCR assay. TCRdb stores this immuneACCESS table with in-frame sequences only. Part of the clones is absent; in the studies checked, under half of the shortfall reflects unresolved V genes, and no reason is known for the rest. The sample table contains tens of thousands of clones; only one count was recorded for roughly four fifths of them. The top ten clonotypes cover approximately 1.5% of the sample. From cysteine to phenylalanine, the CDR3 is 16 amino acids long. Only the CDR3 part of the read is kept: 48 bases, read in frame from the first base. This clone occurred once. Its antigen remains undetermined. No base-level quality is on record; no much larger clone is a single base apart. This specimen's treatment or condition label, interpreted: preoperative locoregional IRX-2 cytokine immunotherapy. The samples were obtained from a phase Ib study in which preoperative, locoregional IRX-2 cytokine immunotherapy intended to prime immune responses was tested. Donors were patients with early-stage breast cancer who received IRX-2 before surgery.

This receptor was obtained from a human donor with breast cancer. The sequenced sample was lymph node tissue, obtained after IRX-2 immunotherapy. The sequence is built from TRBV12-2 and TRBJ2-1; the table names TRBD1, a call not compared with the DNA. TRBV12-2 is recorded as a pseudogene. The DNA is TGTGCAAGTCGCTTAGCGGGGACAGGGCTATTCAATGAGCAGTTCTTC. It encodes CASRLAGTGLFNEQFF.